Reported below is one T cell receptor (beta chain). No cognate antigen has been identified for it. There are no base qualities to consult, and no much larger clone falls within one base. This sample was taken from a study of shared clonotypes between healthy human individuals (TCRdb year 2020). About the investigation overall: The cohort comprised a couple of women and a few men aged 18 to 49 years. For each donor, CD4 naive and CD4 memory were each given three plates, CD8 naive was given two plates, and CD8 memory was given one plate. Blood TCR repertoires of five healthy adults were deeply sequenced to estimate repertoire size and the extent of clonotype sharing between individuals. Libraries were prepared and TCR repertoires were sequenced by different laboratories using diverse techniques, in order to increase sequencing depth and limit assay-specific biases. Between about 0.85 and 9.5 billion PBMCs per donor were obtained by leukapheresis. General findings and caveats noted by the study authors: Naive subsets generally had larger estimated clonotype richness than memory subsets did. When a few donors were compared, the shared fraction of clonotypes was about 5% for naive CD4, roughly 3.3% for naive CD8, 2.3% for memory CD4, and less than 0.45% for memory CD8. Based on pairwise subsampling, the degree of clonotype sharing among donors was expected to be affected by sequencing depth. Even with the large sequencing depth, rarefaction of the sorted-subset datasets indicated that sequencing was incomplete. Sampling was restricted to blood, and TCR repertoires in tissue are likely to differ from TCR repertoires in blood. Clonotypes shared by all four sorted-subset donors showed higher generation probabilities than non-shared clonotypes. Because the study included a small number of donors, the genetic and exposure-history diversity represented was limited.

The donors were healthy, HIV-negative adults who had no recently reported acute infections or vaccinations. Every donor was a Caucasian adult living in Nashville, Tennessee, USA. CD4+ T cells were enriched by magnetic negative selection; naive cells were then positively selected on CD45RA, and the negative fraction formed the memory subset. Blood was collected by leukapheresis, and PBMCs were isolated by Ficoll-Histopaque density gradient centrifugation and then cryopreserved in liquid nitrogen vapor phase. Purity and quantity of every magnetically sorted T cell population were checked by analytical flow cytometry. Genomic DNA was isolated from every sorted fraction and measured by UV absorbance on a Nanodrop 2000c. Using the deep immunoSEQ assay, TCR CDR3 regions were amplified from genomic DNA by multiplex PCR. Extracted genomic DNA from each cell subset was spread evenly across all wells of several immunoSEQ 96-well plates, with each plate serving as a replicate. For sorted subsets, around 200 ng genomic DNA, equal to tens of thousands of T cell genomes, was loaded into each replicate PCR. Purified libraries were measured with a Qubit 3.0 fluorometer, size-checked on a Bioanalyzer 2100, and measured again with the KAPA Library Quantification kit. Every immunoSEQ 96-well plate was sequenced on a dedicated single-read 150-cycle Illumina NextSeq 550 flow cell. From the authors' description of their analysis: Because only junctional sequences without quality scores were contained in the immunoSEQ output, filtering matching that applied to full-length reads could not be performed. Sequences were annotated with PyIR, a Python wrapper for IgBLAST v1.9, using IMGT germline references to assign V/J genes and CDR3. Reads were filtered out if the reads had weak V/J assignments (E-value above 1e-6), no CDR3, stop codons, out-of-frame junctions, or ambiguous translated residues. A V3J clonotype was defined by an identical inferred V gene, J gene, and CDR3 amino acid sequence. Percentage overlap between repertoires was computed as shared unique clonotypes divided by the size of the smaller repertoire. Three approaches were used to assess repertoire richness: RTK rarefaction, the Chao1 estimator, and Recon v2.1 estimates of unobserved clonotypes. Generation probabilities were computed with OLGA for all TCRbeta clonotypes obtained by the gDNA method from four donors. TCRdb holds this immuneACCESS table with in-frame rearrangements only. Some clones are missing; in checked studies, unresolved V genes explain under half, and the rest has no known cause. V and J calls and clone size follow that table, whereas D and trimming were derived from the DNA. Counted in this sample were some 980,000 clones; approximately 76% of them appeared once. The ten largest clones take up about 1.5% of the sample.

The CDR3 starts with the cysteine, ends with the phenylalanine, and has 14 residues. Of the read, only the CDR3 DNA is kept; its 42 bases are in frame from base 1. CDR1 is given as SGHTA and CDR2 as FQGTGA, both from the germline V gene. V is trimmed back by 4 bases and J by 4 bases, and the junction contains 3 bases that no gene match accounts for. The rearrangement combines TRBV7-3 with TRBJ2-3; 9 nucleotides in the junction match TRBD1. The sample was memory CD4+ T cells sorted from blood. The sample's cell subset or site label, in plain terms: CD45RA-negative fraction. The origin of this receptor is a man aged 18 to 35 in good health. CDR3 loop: CASSSRTGADTQYF. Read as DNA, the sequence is TGTGCCAGCAGCTCCCGGACAGGGGCAGATACGCAGTATTTT.